This TCR beta chain originates from a study of beta chain features in type 1 diabetes. Whole-study results and caveats: A PCR bias possibly favoring shorter templates would apply equally to patients and controls. Because the template was cDNA, high-expressing cells might be over-represented. Significant though moderate, a shortening of TCRB CDR3s appeared in all four CD4+ subsets of Type 1 diabetes patients.

This clone was detected a few times. Its cognate antigen is unknown. V was trimmed by 6 bases and J by 6 bases, leaving 18 bases between them. The germline gives CDR1 MNHNY, CDR2 SVGAGI (reference sequence). The CDR3 length is 15 residues. The study reverse transcribed the entire isolated RNA, so it sequenced expressed TCRB transcripts. Sequencing used immunoSEQ multiplex PCR; TCRdb keeps in-frame clones, though not all of them. The data hold over 200,000 clones, with around 9.9% observed a single time. The chain joins TRBV6-6 to TRBJ1-5; possibly TRBD1 for D (5 bases). This clonotype was obtained from a man aged 25-45 years with type 1 diabetes. Sequences were obtained from naive CD4+ T cells from blood. CDR3 coding DNA: TGTGCCAGCAGACCTCTCCGGGGGAAGAGTCAGCCCCAGCATTTT. This sequence encodes CASRPLRGKSQPQHF.